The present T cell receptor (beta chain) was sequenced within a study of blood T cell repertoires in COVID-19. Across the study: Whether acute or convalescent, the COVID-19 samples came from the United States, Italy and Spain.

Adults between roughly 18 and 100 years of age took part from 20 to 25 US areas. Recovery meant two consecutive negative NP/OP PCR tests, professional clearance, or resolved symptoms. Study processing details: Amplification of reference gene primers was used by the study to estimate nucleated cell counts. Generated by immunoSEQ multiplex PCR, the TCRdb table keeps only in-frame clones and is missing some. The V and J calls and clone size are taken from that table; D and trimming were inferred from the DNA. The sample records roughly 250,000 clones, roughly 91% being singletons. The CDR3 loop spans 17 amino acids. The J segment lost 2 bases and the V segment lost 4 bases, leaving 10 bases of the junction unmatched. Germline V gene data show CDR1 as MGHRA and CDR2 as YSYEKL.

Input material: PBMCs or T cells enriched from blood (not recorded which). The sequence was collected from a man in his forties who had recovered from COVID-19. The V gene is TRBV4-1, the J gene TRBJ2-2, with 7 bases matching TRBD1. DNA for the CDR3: TGCGCCAGCAGCCTTGTGACCCGGGACAGAAACACCGGGGAGCTGTTTTTT. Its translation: CASSLVTRDRNTGELFF.